This is a list of T cell receptor beta chains from one sample in a study of T-cell memory formation after mild COVID-19. TCRdb reanalysed the 5' RACE reads using MiXCR and keeps one entry per CDR3 protein. The table has 350,000 to 500,000 distinct CDR3 sequences, 23% seen once; the top ten hold around 14%. Sequencing was performed on PBMCs or a T cell subset sorted from them (not recorded which). The receptors derive from an adult woman who had mild COVID-19 (a few samples of this study predate the infection). Cell type and time point are not known. Each CDR3 is given with its conserved first and last residue. D genes are given only for firm matches. Expanded clones are given a class, and other clones once, few, many or no size at all.

V,J,size,D,DNA,CDR3
TRBV4-2,TRBJ2-5,.,TRBD2,TGTGCCAGCAGCCAAGAAATAGCGGGAGTCCCCCACGAGACCCAGTACTTC,CASSQEIAGVPHETQYF
TRBV5-1,TRBJ2-5,few,TRBD2,TGCGCCAGCAGCACTATCAGCGGGGGACAGACCCAGTACTTC,CASSTISGGQTQYF
TRBV6-1,TRBJ2-7,.,TRBD2,TGTGCCAGCAGTGAAATGGGTCAGCGGGGGTCCTACGAGCAGTACTTC,CASSEMGQRGSYEQYF
TRBV10-3,TRBJ2-7,few,.,TGTGCCATCAGTGAGAAGGGCGAGCAGTACTTC,CAISEKGEQYF
TRBV10-3,TRBJ2-3,many,TRBD2,TGTGCTAGCGGGAGCACAGATACGCAGTATTTT,CASGSTDTQYF
TRBV19,TRBJ1-2,.,.,TGTGCCAGTACTCACGGCGAAGGCTTGGACTATGGCTACACCTTC,CASTHGEGLDYGYTF
TRBV12-3/TRBV12-4,TRBJ1-1,many,.,TGCGCCAGCAGCAGGGGCACTGAAGCTTTCTTT,CASSRGTEAFF
TRBV12-3/TRBV12-4,TRBJ1-2,.,.,TGTGCCAGCAGTTTTAGGGACCGTACTGGGGGCTACACCTTC,CASSFRDRTGGYTF
TRBV20-1,TRBJ2-3,.,TRBD2,TGCAGTGCCAAGACTAGCGGGAGCACGACAGTTACAGATACGCAGTATTTT,CSAKTSGSTTVTDTQYF
TRBV10-3,TRBJ2-7,few,TRBD1,TGTGCCACTGGACAGGGAGGCTCCTACGAGCAGTACTTC,CATGQGGSYEQYF
TRBV11-2,TRBJ2-2,few,TRBD2,TGTGCCAGCAGCTACCGGGAGGATTACACCGGGGAGCTGTTTTTT,CASSYREDYTGELFF
TRBV7-2,TRBJ1-5,few,.,TGTGCCAGCAGCCTACAGGGTAGGAGCAATCAGCCCCAGCATTTT,CASSLQGRSNQPQHF
TRBV4-1,TRBJ1-1,.,TRBD1,TGCGCCAGCAGTCTTACAGGGGATACTGAAGCTTTCTTT,CASSLTGDTEAFF
TRBV7-8,TRBJ2-2,.,.,TGTGCCAGCAGCCTAGAGGTCTCGTACACCGGGGAGCTGTTTTTT,CASSLEVSYTGELFF
TRBV15,TRBJ1-1,few,.,TGTGCCACCAGCACCTTCGGGGGAAGCACTGAAGCTTTCTTT,CATSTFGGSTEAFF
TRBV7-2,TRBJ2-1,few,.,TGTGCCAGCAGCTTAGGGCGGACCCAGAACGATGAGCAGTTCTTC,CASSLGRTQNDEQFF
TRBV7-3,TRBJ2-2,.,.,TGTGCCAGCAGTCCGTTTGGGGGCCTGGGAGGGGAGCTGTTTTTT,CASSPFGGLGGELFF
TRBV5-1,TRBJ1-2,.,TRBD1,TGCGCCAGCAGCCAGGCGGGACAGGGAAGGAGTTATGGCTACACCTTC,CASSQAGQGRSYGYTF
TRBV7-2,TRBJ1-4,.,.,TGTGCCAGCAGCCTCAATCCTAATGAAAAACTGTTTTTT,CASSLNPNEKLFF
TRBV5-1,TRBJ2-1,.,TRBD2,TGCGCCAGCAGCTTGGAACTAGCGGGACCGTACAATGAGCAGTTCTTC,CASSLELAGPYNEQFF
TRBV10-3,TRBJ2-3,few,TRBD2,TGTGCCATCAGTGACCCGGGACTAGCGGGGCTCACAGATACGCAGTATTTT,CAISDPGLAGLTDTQYF
TRBV9,TRBJ2-3,.,.,TGTGCCAGCAGCTCCCGGCCCGGAAGCGCAGATACGCAGTATTTT,CASSSRPGSADTQYF
TRBV7-9,TRBJ2-7,many,TRBD1,TGTGCCAGCAGCCCCTCCCCAGACAGGGTCGGGTACGAGCAGTACTTC,CASSPSPDRVGYEQYF
TRBV7-2,TRBJ1-2,few,TRBD1,TGTGCCAGCAGCTCCAGGGGGGAGGGGCTCTATGGCTACACCTTC,CASSSRGEGLYGYTF
TRBV5-1,TRBJ2-1,.,TRBD2,TGCGCCAGCAGCTACCGACTAGCGGCCCTTTACAATGAGAAGTTCTTC,CASSYRLAALYNEKFF
TRBV27,TRBJ2-7,few,TRBD1,TGTGCCAGCAGTCGGACAGGGTATACCTACGAGCAGTACTTC,CASSRTGYTYEQYF
TRBV9,TRBJ1-5,few,.,TGTGCCAGCAGCGGGGGTGATACTGGGCAGCCCCAGCATTTT,CASSGGDTGQPQHF
TRBV24-1,TRBJ1-4,.,.,TGTGCCACCCAGGACAGTCTTAATGAAAAACTGTTTTTT,CATQDSLNEKLFF
TRBV24-1,TRBJ2-3,few,.,TGTGCCACCAGTGATTCTCAGGGCCCCCGCACAGATACGCAGTATTTT,CATSDSQGPRTDTQYF
TRBV6-2/TRBV6-3,TRBJ2-1,.,TRBD2,TGTGCCACCGGGACTAGCCTCTACAATGAGCAGTTCTTC,CATGTSLYNEQFF
TRBV7-9,TRBJ2-7,few,TRBD2,TGTGCCAGCAGCTTAGGACGGACAGTCGGTCGGGAGGGCCACTCCTACGAGCAGTACTTC,CASSLGRTVGREGHSYEQYF
TRBV18,TRBJ1-2,.,.,TGTGCCAGCTCACCACTTGAGGTCGATGGCTACACCTTC,CASSPLEVDGYTF
TRBV13,TRBJ2-1,.,.,TGTGCCAGCAGCTCTCCCCGGGACGGTAACAATGAGCAGTTCTTC,CASSSPRDGNNEQFF
TRBV7-2,TRBJ2-7,.,.,TGTGCCAGCAGCGCCGAATGGGGTACCTACGAGCAGTACTTC,CASSAEWGTYEQYF
TRBV5-1,TRBJ2-1,few,TRBD2,TGCGCCAGCAGCTCAGGACTAGCGGGGGAGTACAATGAGCAGTTCTTC,CASSSGLAGEYNEQFF
TRBV7-7,TRBJ2-3,once,TRBD2,TGTGCCAGCAGCTTAGGACTAGCGGGTGTCTCTAGCACAGATACGCAGTATTTT,CASSLGLAGVSSTDTQYF
TRBV12-3/TRBV12-4,TRBJ2-1,few,.,TGTGCCAGCAGTTTCGGAGCCACAACCCCCAATGAGCAGTTCTTC,CASSFGATTPNEQFF
TRBV5-1,TRBJ1-1,few,TRBD1,TGCGCCAGCAGCTCGACAGGGGACACACACAGGGCTTTCTTT,CASSSTGDTHRAFF
TRBV12-3/TRBV12-4,TRBJ2-2,few,.,TGTGCCAGCACCTACCGGGCAGCCAAAGCCGGGGAGCTGTTTTTT,CASTYRAAKAGELFF
TRBV5-8,TRBJ1-2,.,TRBD1,TGTGCCAGCGAAGGGATAACAGGGGAGGCAAGCGTGGACTATGGCTACACCTTC,CASEGITGEASVDYGYTF
TRBV5-6,TRBJ2-7,.,TRBD2,TGTGCCAGCAGCTTCAGCGGGAAGCAGTACTTC,CASSFSGKQYF
TRBV7-9,TRBJ2-5,once,TRBD2,TGTGCCAGCAGCTTAGAGGGGACTAGCGGGAGTAAGAGAGAGACCCAGTACTTC,CASSLEGTSGSKRETQYF
TRBV2,TRBJ1-2,.,.,TGTGCCAGCAGTGATCGTGGGGTCTATGGCTACACCTTC,CASSDRGVYGYTF
TRBV11-2,TRBJ2-7,many,.,TGTGCCAGCTCACTGGGGGTCTCCTACGAGCAGTACTTC,CASSLGVSYEQYF
TRBV15,TRBJ2-2,few,.,TGTGCCACCAGCAGTCCCAGCACCGGGGAGCTGTTTTTT,CATSSPSTGELFF
TRBV5-1,TRBJ2-5,many,TRBD1,TGCGCCAGCAGCTTGTACGGACAGGCTGAAGAGACCCAGTACTTC,CASSLYGQAEETQYF
TRBV6-5,TRBJ1-2,.,.,TGTGCCACTTCGTGGCGGAGGGGAACCGGCTACACCTTC,CATSWRRGTGYTF
TRBV11-2,TRBJ2-5,few,.,TGTGCCAGCAGCTCTAGTTCCCGGGACGGCCAAGAGACCCAGTACTTC,CASSSSSRDGQETQYF
TRBV7-9,TRBJ2-7,.,.,TGTGCCAGCAGCTTAGTGGGTGATCTATCCCCCGAGCAGTACTTC,CASSLVGDLSPEQYF
TRBV29-1,TRBJ1-2,.,.,TGCAGCGTTGTAGGGATGTTAAGAGGGGGCTACACCTTC,CSVVGMLRGGYTF
TRBV10-3,TRBJ1-4,.,TRBD1,TGTGCCACCTCAAGCACTGGGACAGTCAATGAAAAACTGTTTTTT,CATSSTGTVNEKLFF
TRBV11-3,TRBJ2-2,.,.,TGTGCCAGCAGCTTTATGGGTTTCGGGGAGCTGTTTTTT,CASSFMGFGELFF
TRBV5-1,TRBJ2-1,.,.,TGCGCCAGCAGCACAGGGATGTCGGGTGAGCAGTTCTTC,CASSTGMSGEQFF
TRBV5-1,TRBJ1-2,few,TRBD1,TGCGCCAGCAGCCGTGATGGACAGGGACACTATGGCTACACCTTC,CASSRDGQGHYGYTF
TRBV29-1,TRBJ1-2,few,.,TGCAGCGTTGAACGGGGGGCGAAGGACTATGGCTACACCTTC,CSVERGAKDYGYTF
TRBV12-3/TRBV12-4,TRBJ1-5,.,TRBD1,TGTGCCAGCAGTCCGGGACAGAACAATCAGCCCCAGCATTTT,CASSPGQNNQPQHF
TRBV4-3,TRBJ2-4,many,.,TGCGCCAGCAGCGAAGAATTCGGGCGAGCCAAAAACATTCAGTACTTC,CASSEEFGRAKNIQYF